Listed below are T cell receptor beta chains from one sample, sequenced in a study of cytomegalovirus exposure and HLA in healthy donors. Libraries were prepared by immunoSEQ multiplex PCR; TCRdb keeps only in-frame clonotypes and omits some of them. Here the sample spans just under 75,000 clones, around 94% being singletons. Sequencing was performed on PBMCs. The source of these receptors is a woman aged 18-30 years in good health and CMV-seropositive. Each CDR3 is given with its conserved first and last residue.

cdr3_aa	j_call	v_call
CASSPGQQETQYF	TRBJ2-5	TRBV18
CASSWPAANYGYTF	TRBJ1-2	TRBV28
CASSLDRDGYTF	TRBJ1-2	TRBV5-5
CASSSRGGDYNEQFF	TRBJ2-1	TRBV5-1
CASSMGRPGNSPLHF	TRBJ1-6	TRBV19
CASSETSYNRHEQYF	TRBJ2-7	TRBV25-1
CASSITSGRINEQFF	TRBJ2-1	TRBV4-3
CASSERGKNSPLHF	TRBJ1-6	TRBV2
CASSLAYPPATNQPQHF	TRBJ1-5	TRBV7-8
CASSLPGTRTYEQYF	TRBJ2-7	TRBV7-2